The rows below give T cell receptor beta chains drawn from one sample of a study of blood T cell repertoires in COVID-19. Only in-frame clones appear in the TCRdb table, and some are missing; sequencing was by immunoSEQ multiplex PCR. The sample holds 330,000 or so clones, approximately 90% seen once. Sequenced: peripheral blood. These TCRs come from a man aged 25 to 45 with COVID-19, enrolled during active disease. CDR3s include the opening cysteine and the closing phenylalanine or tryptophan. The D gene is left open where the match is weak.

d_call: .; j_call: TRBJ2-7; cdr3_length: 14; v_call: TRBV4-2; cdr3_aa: CASSQDRGSYEQYF
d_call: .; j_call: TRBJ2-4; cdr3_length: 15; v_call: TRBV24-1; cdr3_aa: CATQSIWGPRDIQYF
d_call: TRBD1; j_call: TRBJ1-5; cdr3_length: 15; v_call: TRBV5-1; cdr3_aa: CASSLGQGGNQPQHF
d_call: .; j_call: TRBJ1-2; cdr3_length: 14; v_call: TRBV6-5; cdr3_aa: CASRYEQGWHGYTF
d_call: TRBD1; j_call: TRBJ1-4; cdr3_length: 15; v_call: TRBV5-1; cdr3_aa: CASSFGQGESEKLFF
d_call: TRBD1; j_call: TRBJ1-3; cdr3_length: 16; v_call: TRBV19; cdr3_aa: CASSFQGASSGNTIYF
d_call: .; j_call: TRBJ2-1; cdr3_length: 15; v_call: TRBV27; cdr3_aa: CASSSPPAGLNEQFF
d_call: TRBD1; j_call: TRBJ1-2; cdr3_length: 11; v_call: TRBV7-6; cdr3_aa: CASSLHGQGIF
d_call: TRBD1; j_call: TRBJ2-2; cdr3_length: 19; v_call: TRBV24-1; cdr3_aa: CATSDLVETGGANTGELFF
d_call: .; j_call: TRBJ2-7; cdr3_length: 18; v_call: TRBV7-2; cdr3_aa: CASSLELHRERRDYEQYF
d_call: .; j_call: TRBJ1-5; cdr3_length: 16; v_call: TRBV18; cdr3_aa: CASSPPGKSSNQPQHF
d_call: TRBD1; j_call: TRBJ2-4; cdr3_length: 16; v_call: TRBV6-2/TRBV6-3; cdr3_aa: CASSSPGGRAKNIQYF